This T cell receptor beta chain was recorded in a study of metastatic and nonmetastatic thyroid tumors. Study summary: Malignant thyroid and benign thyroid patients provided blood and tumor or nodule tissue whose repertoires were compared.

Treatment of any kind had been given to no patient before thyroid surgery. Using MiXCR, TCRdb re-called clones from the PCR reads. The table includes about 93,000 clones, about 13% detected once. The sample was blood. The receptor comes from a female donor with papillary thyroid cancer or a benign thyroid nodule (not recorded which). Some clones in this sample may be carry-over from other donors' samples.

Here the CDR3 DNA reads TGTGCCAGCAGCTTAGCTCTAGGACAGGCCACCTACGAGCAGTACTTC. Its protein product is CASSLALGQATYEQYF. V usage is TRBV11-1 and J usage is TRBJ2-7; 7 bases map to TRBD1. Germline CDR1 is SGHAT and CDR2 is FQDESV (reference sequence). Trimming removed 0 bases from V and 2 bases from J; junction bases left unmatched: 7. The CDR3 loop spans 16 amino acids.